These T cell receptor beta chains were read from a single sample in a study of blood T cell repertoires in COVID-19. The method was immunoSEQ multiplex PCR; TCRdb's version includes in-frame clones alone and lacks a portion of them. The table includes about 170,000 clones, around 86% detected once. Specimen: peripheral blood. The receptors here all came from a woman of 80 years or more with COVID-19, enrolled during active disease. CDR3s include the opening cysteine and the closing phenylalanine or tryptophan. D genes are given only for firm matches. The size field is filled for only some rows; it gives once, few, many or a size class.

v_call	clone_size	d_call	j_call	cdr3_aa	cdr3_nt
TRBV7-2	-	-	TRBJ1-1	CASSSTAGENYEAFF	TGTGCCAGCAGCTCGACTGCCGGGGAAAATTATGAAGCTTTCTTT
TRBV4-3	once	TRBD1	TRBJ1-6	CASSHERSGQGGSPLHF	TGCGCCAGCAGCCATGAGCGTTCGGGACAGGGAGGATCACCCCTCCACTTT
TRBV11-3	once	-	TRBJ2-2	CASSLRQTGELFF	TGTGCCAGCAGCTTGAGACAGACCGGGGAGCTGTTTTTT
TRBV7-8	-	TRBD1	TRBJ2-3	CASSSRQGGTDTQYF	TGTGCCAGCAGCTCCCGACAGGGCGGGACAGATACGCAGTATTTT
TRBV5-6	few	-	TRBJ1-1	CASSTTRTTEAFF	TGTGCCAGCAGCACCACAAGGACTACTGAAGCTTTCTTT
TRBV11-1	-	-	TRBJ2-1	CASSPQDNEQFF	TGTGCCAGCAGCCCTCAGGACAATGAGCAGTTCTTC
TRBV7-8	-	TRBD1	TRBJ1-5	CASSLGGQDHQPQHF	TGTGCCAGCAGCTTAGGGGGACAGGACCATCAGCCCCAGCATTTT
TRBV9	-	TRBD2	TRBJ2-3	CASSVGSSGSTDTQYF	TGTGCCAGCAGCGTAGGCTCTAGCGGGAGCACAGATACGCAGTATTTT
TRBV3-1/TRBV3-2	few	TRBD1	TRBJ1-1	CASSQGQGAPNTEAFF	TGTGCCAGCAGCCAAGGGCAGGGGGCCCCGAACACTGAAGCTTTCTTT
TRBV19	-	TRBD1	TRBJ2-5	CASSITGQGALGETQYF	TGTGCCAGTAGTATCACGGGGCAGGGGGCGCTTGGAGAGACCCAGTACTTC
TRBV12-3/TRBV12-4	-	-	TRBJ2-3	CASSSRDTQYF	TGTGCCAGCAGTTCTAGAGATACGCAGTATTTT
TRBV7-2	-	TRBD1	TRBJ1-2	CASSLDSTGGGRGYTF	TGTGCCAGCAGCTTAGATTCCACAGGGGGCGGCCGAGGCTACACCTTC
TRBV4-3	-	TRBD1	TRBJ1-2	CASSQGQGDYYGYTF	TGCGCCAGCAGCCAAGGACAGGGGGATTACTATGGCTACACCTTC
TRBV11-1	-	TRBD2	TRBJ2-5	CASSWTRWETQYF	TGTGCCAGCAGCTGGACTAGATGGGAGACCCAGTACTTC
TRBV28	-	-	TRBJ2-1	CASRGGFFNEQFF	TGTGCCAGCAGGGGAGGTTTTTTCAATGAGCAGTTCTTC
TRBV7-2	once	-	TRBJ1-5	CASSPKGGNQPQHF	TGTGCCAGCAGCCCCAAGGGGGGCAATCAGCCCCAGCATTTT
TRBV3-1/TRBV3-2	-	-	TRBJ1-4	CASSQRPGRATNEKLFF	TGTGCCAGCAGCCAACGTCCAGGGAGGGCAACTAATGAAAAACTGTTTTTT
TRBV12-3/TRBV12-4	-	-	TRBJ2-7	CASSLYSEQYF	TGTGCCAGCAGTCTATATAGTGAGCAGTACTTC
TRBV7-3	-	TRBD2	TRBJ2-7	CASSPGGGETYEQYF	TGTGCCAGCAGCCCCGGCGGGGGGGAAACCTACGAGCAGTACTTC
TRBV5-5	-	TRBD1	TRBJ1-2	CASIEQGAPNYGYTF	TGTGCCAGCATCGAACAGGGGGCTCCGAACTATGGCTACACCTTC
TRBV28	-	-	TRBJ1-5	CASHLSALWSNQPQHF	TGTGCCAGCCATTTAAGTGCGCTTTGGAGCAATCAGCCCCAGCATTTT
TRBV28	-	-	TRBJ1-3	CASTEGGSGNTIYF	TGTGCCAGCACCGAGGGTGGGTCTGGAAACACCATATATTTT
TRBV19	-	-	TRBJ1-1	CASSFLAGMNTEAFF	-
TRBV5-6	-	-	TRBJ1-4	CASREGAANEKLFF	TGTGCCAGCAGGGAGGGCGCAGCTAATGAAAAACTGTTTTTT
TRBV28	-	-	TRBJ1-1	CASLTRGVNTEAFF	TGTGCCAGCCTAACTCGGGGGGTGAACACTGAAGCTTTCTTT
TRBV2	-	TRBD1	TRBJ1-2	CASSEGGWGYTF	TGTGCCAGCAGCGAAGGGGGCTGGGGCTACACCTTC
TRBV28	-	TRBD2	TRBJ2-5	CASSLNLLADRQETQYF	TGTGCCAGCAGTTTAAATCTGCTAGCGGACCGCCAAGAGACCCAGTACTTC
TRBV7-8	-	-	TRBJ1-1	CASSPMAEGAFF	TGTGCCAGCAGCCCTATGGCGGAAGGAGCTTTCTTT
TRBV9	-	-	TRBJ1-6	CASSQNRENSPLHF	TGTGCCAGCAGCCAGAATAGGGAGAATTCACCCCTCCACTTT
TRBV6-5	-	TRBD2	TRBJ2-3	CASSPGGGEDTQYF	TGTGCCAGCAGCCCCGGGGGAGGGGAGGATACGCAGTATTTT
TRBV29-1	-	-	TRBJ1-1	CSGTNPGTEAFF	TGCAGCGGTACAAACCCGGGCACTGAAGCTTTCTTT
TRBV19	-	TRBD1	TRBJ1-5	CATTPRDRGVSQPQHF	TGTGCCACCACACCTAGGGACAGAGGGGTAAGTCAGCCCCAGCATTTT
TRBV19	-	-	TRBJ1-2	CASSVSSGVRGYTF	TGTGCCAGTAGTGTGTCCTCAGGGGTACGTGGCTACACCTTC
TRBV7-2	-	TRBD2	TRBJ2-7	CASSLYAGVPGEQYF	TGTGCCAGCAGCTTATATGCGGGAGTGCCAGGCGAGCAGTACTTC
TRBV6-2/TRBV6-3	-	TRBD1	TRBJ1-5	CASSSGQTNQPQHF	TGTGCCAGCAGTTCGGGACAGACTAATCAGCCCCAGCATTTT
TRBV10-3	-	TRBD1	TRBJ2-3	CAIRSTGALDTQYF	TGTGCCATCAGATCCACAGGGGCGCTTGATACGCAGTATTTT
TRBV7-3	-	TRBD2	TRBJ2-2	CASSLGGRGAGELFF	TGTGCCAGCAGCTTAGGCGGGAGAGGAGCCGGGGAGCTGTTTTTT
TRBV5-5	-	-	TRBJ2-2	CASSLALSNTGELFF	TGTGCCAGCAGCTTGGCGTTATCGAACACCGGGGAGCTGTTTTTT
TRBV2	-	-	TRBJ1-6	CASSEGGRPRPDSPLHF	TGTGCCAGCAGTGAAGGGGGGCGGCCCCGGCCGGATTCACCCCTCCACTTT
TRBV12-3/TRBV12-4	-	-	TRBJ2-1	CASRITGNEQFF	TGTGCCAGCAGGATAACAGGGAATGAGCAGTTCTTC
TRBV7-9	-	TRBD2	TRBJ2-7	CASSFDTSGTPEQYF	TGTGCCAGCAGCTTCGACACTAGCGGGACGCCAGAGCAGTACTTC
TRBV6-5	-	TRBD2	TRBJ2-7	CASSRLAGDRYEQYF	TGTGCCAGCAGCAGACTAGCGGGAGATCGGTACGAGCAGTACTTC
TRBV7-2	-	TRBD1	TRBJ1-1	CASSLRGRGTEAFF	TGTGCCAGCAGCTTAAGGGGGCGAGGCACTGAAGCTTTCTTT
TRBV11-2	few	TRBD1	TRBJ1-2	CASTVGTEINYGYTF	TGTGCCAGCACCGTGGGGACAGAGATTAACTATGGCTACACCTTC
TRBV19	-	-	TRBJ1-2	CASSNDRNYGYTF	TGTGCCAGTAGTAACGACAGAAACTATGGCTACACCTTC
TRBV19	few	-	TRBJ1-1	CASSAVESPTKNTEAFF	TGTGCCAGTAGTGCCGTGGAGAGTCCCACTAAGAACACTGAAGCTTTCTTT
TRBV7-5	few	-	TRBJ2-7	CARSPRAGADFYEQYF	TGTGCCAGAAGCCCTAGAGCGGGAGCGGACTTCTACGAGCAGTACTTC
TRBV28	-	TRBD2	TRBJ2-1	CASRLAGAKNEQFF	TGTGCCAGCCGCCTAGCGGGAGCTAAAAATGAGCAGTTCTTC
TRBV4-2	few	-	TRBJ1-5	CASSRADQTSQPQHF	TGTGCCAGCAGCCGAGCGGACCAGACGAGTCAGCCCCAGCATTTT
TRBV18	once	TRBD1	TRBJ1-1	CASSSSRDSEAFF	TGTGCCAGCTCGTCTTCCCGGGACAGTGAAGCTTTCTTT
TRBV18	few	TRBD2	TRBJ2-1	CASSPLGLAGNNEQFF	TGTGCCAGCTCACCCCTCGGACTAGCGGGGAACAATGAGCAGTTCTTC
TRBV7-8	-	-	TRBJ1-5	CASSPPRRQYNQPQHF	TGTGCCAGCAGCCCCCCTCGGCGACAGTACAATCAGCCCCAGCATTTT
TRBV19	-	-	TRBJ1-5	CASSIREGVGQPQHF	TGTGCCAGTAGTATAAGGGAGGGGGTAGGGCAGCCCCAGCATTTT